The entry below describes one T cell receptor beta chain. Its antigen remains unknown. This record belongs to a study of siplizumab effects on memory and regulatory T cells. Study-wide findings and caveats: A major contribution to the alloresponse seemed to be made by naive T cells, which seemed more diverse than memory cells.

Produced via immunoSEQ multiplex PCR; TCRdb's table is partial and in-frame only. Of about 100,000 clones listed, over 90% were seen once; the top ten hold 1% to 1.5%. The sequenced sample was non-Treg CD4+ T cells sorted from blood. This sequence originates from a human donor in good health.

Here the CDR3 reads CASRGTGNYGYTF. The CDR3, as DNA: TGTGCCAGCAGGGGGACAGGGAACTATGGCTACACCTTC. The chain employs TRBV2 and TRBJ1-2; 9 nucleotides line up with TRBD1. The CDR3 is 13 amino acids. The J segment lost 2 bases and the V segment lost 6 bases, leaving 1 base of the junction unmatched. Germline values: CDR1 SNHLY, CDR2 FYNNEI.